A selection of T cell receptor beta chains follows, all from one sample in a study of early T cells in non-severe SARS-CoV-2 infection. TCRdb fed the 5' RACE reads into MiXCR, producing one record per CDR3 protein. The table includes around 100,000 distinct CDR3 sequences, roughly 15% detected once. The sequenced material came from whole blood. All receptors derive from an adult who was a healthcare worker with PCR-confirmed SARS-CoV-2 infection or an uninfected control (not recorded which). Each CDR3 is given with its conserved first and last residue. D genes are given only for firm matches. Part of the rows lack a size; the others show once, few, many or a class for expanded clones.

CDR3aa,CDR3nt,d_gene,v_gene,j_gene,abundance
CASSSPGQGTYEQYF,TGTGCCAGCAGCTCACCGGGACAGGGCACCTACGAGCAGTACTTC,TRBD1,TRBV7-2,TRBJ2-7,few
CASSFQGFYSPLHF,TGTGCCAGCAGTTTTCAGGGGTTCTATTCACCCCTCCACTTT,NA,TRBV27,TRBJ1-6,NA
CASSDTNGHNEQFF,TGTGCCAGCAGCGACACGAACGGCCACAATGAGCAGTTCTTC,NA,TRBV3-1,TRBJ2-1,few
CASSLVVDQPQHF,TGTGCCAGCAGCTTAGTAGTTGATCAGCCCCAGCATTTT,NA,TRBV7-2,TRBJ1-5,NA
CASSLAGTGLSYGYTF,TGTGCCAGCAGCTTGGCCGGGACAGGGCTTAGCTATGGCTACACCTTC,TRBD1,TRBV5-6,TRBJ1-2,few
CASSFGVEQYF,TGTGCCAGCAGTTTCGGAGTAGAGCAGTACTTC,NA,TRBV27,TRBJ2-7,NA
CASSLRLAGEGGTGELFF,TGTGCCAGCAGCTTACGACTAGCGGGAGAGGGTGGCACCGGGGAGCTGTTTTTT,TRBD2,TRBV7-2,TRBJ2-2,few
CASSLGQGGNSPLHF,TGTGCCAGCAGTTTAGGACAGGGAGGAAATTCACCCCTCCACTTT,TRBD1,TRBV12-3/TRBV12-4,TRBJ1-6,many
CSARVSEADTQYF,TGCAGTGCTAGAGTAAGCGAGGCAGATACGCAGTATTTT,NA,TRBV20-1,TRBJ2-3,few
CASTPWGSNQPQHF,TGTGCCAGCACACCATGGGGGAGCAATCAGCCCCAGCATTTT,NA,TRBV6-6,TRBJ1-5,NA
CASSQSSRDRVF,TGTGCCAGCAGCCAATCCTCCCGGGACAGGGTTTTT,TRBD1,TRBV3-1,TRBJ1-4,NA
CASSYASSSYNEQFF,TGTGCCAGCAGTTACGCCTCCAGCTCCTACAATGAGCAGTTCTTC,NA,TRBV6-5,TRBJ2-1,NA
CASNPRDAYNEQFF,TGTGCCAGCAACCCCCGGGACGCATACAATGAGCAGTTCTTC,NA,TRBV6-2/TRBV6-3,TRBJ2-1,many
CSVESSTAHQETQYF,TGCAGCGTTGAGTCCAGTACAGCGCACCAAGAGACCCAGTACTTC,NA,TRBV29-1,TRBJ2-5,few
CSAREGLHNSPLHF,TGCAGTGCTAGAGAGGGACTTCATAATTCACCCCTCCACTTT,NA,TRBV20-1,TRBJ1-6,NA
CASRMTGNLNTEAFF,TGTGCCAGCAGGATGACAGGGAATCTGAACACTGAAGCTTTCTTT,TRBD1,TRBV7-9,TRBJ1-1,few
CASSLESGNYSPLHF,TGTGCCAGCAGTTTAGAATCAGGGAACTATTCACCCCTCCACTTT,NA,TRBV27,TRBJ1-6,few
CSARLASGISDEQFF,TGCAGTGCTAGACTCGCTAGCGGGATTTCAGATGAGCAGTTCTTC,TRBD2,TRBV20-1,TRBJ2-1,NA
CASSGGTGELFF,TGTGCCAGCAGTGGAGGAACCGGGGAGCTGTTTTTT,NA,TRBV6-6,TRBJ2-2,few
CASSLALAPGETQYF,TGTGCCAGCAGTTTAGCGCTGGCTCCCGGCGAGACCCAGTACTTC,NA,TRBV12-3/TRBV12-4,TRBJ2-5,few
CASSPGNPGSIQYF,TGTGCCAGCTCACCAGGGAACCCGGGAAGCATTCAGTACTTC,NA,TRBV18,TRBJ2-4,NA
CAGDRNSNTGELFF,TGTGCCGGGGACAGGAACTCGAACACCGGGGAGCTGTTTTTT,TRBD1,TRBV7-9,TRBJ2-2,few
CASSPNRDIAYEQYF,TGTGCCAGCAGTCCAAATCGGGACATAGCCTACGAGCAGTACTTC,NA,TRBV12-3/TRBV12-4,TRBJ2-7,few
CSAKGQGNTGELFF,TGCAGTGCTAAGGGACAGGGGAACACCGGGGAGCTGTTTTTT,TRBD1,TRBV20-1,TRBJ2-2,NA
CASSQSRDGYNEQFF,TGTGCCAGCAGCCAGTCCCGGGACGGATACAATGAGCAGTTCTTC,NA,TRBV3-1,TRBJ2-1,NA
CASSTDRAYEKLFF,TGCGCCAGCAGCACTGACAGGGCGTACGAAAAACTGTTTTTT,TRBD1,TRBV5-1,TRBJ1-4,NA
CASSPFLGYGYTF,TGTGCCAGCAGTCCGTTCCTTGGGTATGGCTACACCTTC,NA,TRBV12-3/TRBV12-4,TRBJ1-2,few
CASSVGSQGGLNTEAFF,TGTGCCAGCAGCGTTGGGTCTCAGGGGGGTCTGAACACTGAAGCTTTCTTT,TRBD1,TRBV9,TRBJ1-1,few
CASSYPDVQETQYF,TGTGCCAGCAGCTACCCGGACGTCCAAGAGACCCAGTACTTC,NA,TRBV5-4,TRBJ2-5,few
CASSLRGRENSPLHF,TGTGCCAGCAGCTTAAGAGGACGGGAAAATTCACCCCTCCACTTT,NA,TRBV7-8,TRBJ1-6,many
CASSRGGSGNQPQHF,TGTGCCAGCAGCAGAGGGGGCTCAGGAAATCAGCCCCAGCATTTT,TRBD1,TRBV12-3/TRBV12-4,TRBJ1-5,NA
CATSSGTNTGELFF,TGTGCCACCAGTTCTGGTACGAACACCGGGGAGCTGTTTTTT,NA,TRBV24-1,TRBJ2-2,few
CASSLSSGIGEQYF,TGTGCCAGCAGCTTGAGTAGTGGGATTGGGGAGCAGTACTTC,NA,TRBV5-5,TRBJ2-7,NA
CASSQRGSGTSKNIQYF,TGTGCCAGCAGCCAACGCGGGAGCGGAACCTCCAAAAACATTCAGTACTTC,TRBD2,TRBV3-1,TRBJ2-4,few
CASSGRLAGWNEQFF,TGTGCCAGCAGCGGTAGACTAGCGGGATGGAATGAGCAGTTCTTC,TRBD2,TRBV7-9,TRBJ2-1,many
CSVEWTEQETQYF,TGCAGCGTTGAATGGACAGAACAAGAGACCCAGTACTTC,NA,TRBV29-1,TRBJ2-5,NA
CASSLLEGSSPLHF,TGTGCCAGCAGTCTTTTAGAAGGGAGTTCACCCCTCCACTTT,NA,TRBV12-3/TRBV12-4,TRBJ1-6,few
CATGRQRSFYGYTF,TGTGCCACCGGACGACAGAGATCCTTCTATGGCTACACCTTC,NA,TRBV19,TRBJ1-2,few
CASSPRPEDTQYF,TGTGCCAGCAGCCCTAGACCGGAAGATACGCAGTATTTT,NA,TRBV7-2,TRBJ2-3,NA
CASSADRAYEQYF,TGTGCCAGCAGTGCTGACAGAGCCTACGAGCAGTACTTC,NA,TRBV12-3/TRBV12-4,TRBJ2-7,NA
CASSGVGRNNTEAFF,TGTGCCAGCAGCGGAGTGGGACGGAACAACACTGAAGCTTTCTTT,NA,TRBV11-2,TRBJ1-1,NA
CASSYSGGGTEAFF,TGTGCCAGCAGTTACTCAGGGGGGGGCACTGAAGCTTTCTTT,NA,TRBV6-6,TRBJ1-1,NA
CSARDRNSNQPQHF,TGCAGTGCTAGAGACCGTAATAGCAATCAGCCCCAGCATTTT,NA,TRBV20-1,TRBJ1-5,NA
CASSDAHRDTEAFF,TGTGCCAGCAGCGATGCCCACCGGGACACTGAAGCTTTCTTT,NA,TRBV9,TRBJ1-1,NA
CASSYSTAGALYEQYF,TGTGCCAGCAGTTACTCGACGGCAGGGGCCCTCTACGAGCAGTACTTC,NA,TRBV6-5,TRBJ2-7,few
CASSQDWTSGSHEQFF,TGCGCCAGCAGCCAAGATTGGACTAGCGGGAGTCATGAGCAGTTCTTC,TRBD2,TRBV4-3,TRBJ2-1,few
CASSPGRGDTEAFF,TGCGCCAGCAGCCCTGGGCGGGGGGACACTGAAGCTTTCTTT,NA,TRBV5-1,TRBJ1-1,NA
CASNPRRGSLNTEAFF,TGTGCCAGCAACCCAAGAAGGGGCAGTTTGAACACTGAAGCTTTCTTT,NA,TRBV2,TRBJ1-1,few